What follows are 31 T cell receptor beta chains derived from one specimen sequenced in a study of tumor-infiltrating lymphocytes in primary liver carcinoma. The blood RNA (from unsorted whole blood) was obtained, and germline DNA was also extracted. Production of TCR beta cDNA used around 500 ng total RNA together with a constant-region primer. Libraries covering TCR beta were generated through three nested multiplex PCR rounds (using a slightly modified ARM-PCR). TRBV1-TRBV30 forward and Cbeta reverse primers drove the first two roughly 10-cycle rounds. TCRdb reprocessed the multiplex PCR reads with MiXCR, giving one entry per CDR3 protein. The data contain 250,000 to 350,000 distinct CDR3 sequences, nearly 60% of them singletons. The sequencing input was peripheral blood. The receptors here all came from a woman in her 30s with primary liver carcinoma and hepatitis B virus infection.

This clonotype has more than one count but fewer than ten. V gene TRBV28 combines with J gene TRBJ1-6; D gene uncertain. The V end was cut by 3 bases, the J end by 5 bases, with 2 bases between. This CDR3 has 12 residues. The germline V gene encodes CDR1 MDHEN and CDR2 SYDVKM. The DNA of the CDR3 is TGTGCCAGCAGTTTTAATAATTCACCCCTCCACTTT. Protein sequence: CASSFNNSPLHF.

This chain uses TRBV28 with TRBJ1-1; tentative D call: TRBD1 (5 bases). This CDR3 comprises 16 residues. The V and J ends lost 3 bases and 3 bases respectively, with 17 bases between them. CDR1 is MDHEN and CDR2 is SYDVKM in the germline V gene. The CDR3 here is CASSLAAKGVDTEAFF. In nucleotides, the CDR3 is TGTGCCAGCAGTTTGGCCGCAAAAGGGGTAGACACTGAAGCTTTCTTT.

Regarding this clonotype: Being one base from a much bigger clone, this may be a read error. Here the CDR3 omits its conserved ending phenylalanine or tryptophan, so a read error is the likely source. This rearrangement joins TRBV6-5 to TRBJ2-7; 8 positions agree with TRBD1. Germline V gene sequence: CDR1 MNHEY, CDR2 SVGAGI. This CDR3 comprises 15 residues. With 6 bases clipped from V and 2 bases from J, the junction kept 9 bases outside the gene matches. The CDR3 reads CASSRGQALTYEQYL. The CDR3 DNA sequence: TGTGCCAGCAGCCGGGGACAGGCGCTAACCTACGAGCAGTACCTC.

This chain joins TRBV12-3 or TRBV12-4 and TRBJ2-5; the match to TRBD2 covers 9 bases. The J segment lost 4 bases and the V segment lost 3 bases, leaving 9 bases of the junction unmatched. The CDR3 is 16 residues long. CDR3 residues: CASSFRREGRGETQYF. The CDR3 DNA reads as TGTGCCAGCAGTTTCAGGCGGGAGGGCCGAGGAGAGACCCAGTACTTC.

This chain connects TRBV6-2 or TRBV6-3 to TRBJ2-3; TRBD2 aligns across 15 bases. Germline V lookup: CDR1 MNHEY, CDR2 SVGEGT. V lost 7 bases and J lost 1; bases outside the gene matches: 9. The CDR3 totals 18 residues. The CDR3 DNA reads TGTGCCAGCACTAGGACTAGCGGGAGGGCGTCGGGCACAGATACGCAGTATTTT. Residues: CASTRTSGRASGTDTQYF.

About this clonotype: A much bigger clone sits one base away, suggesting this may be a read error. This chain connects TRBV6-2 or TRBV6-3 to TRBJ2-5; the D is unclear. The CDR3 spans 15 residues. Trimming shortened V by 6 bases and J by 5 bases, and 19 bases separated the two germline ends. Germline CDR1 reads MNHEY; CDR2 reads SVGEGT. In DNA, the CDR3 is TGTGCCAGCAGGCCCCTCATAAGGAAAAGGGAGACCCAGTACTTC. Translated, it gives CASRPLIRKRETQYF.

The CDR3 reads CASSEMRAGHRYEQYF. In DNA form, the CDR3 reads TGCGCCAGCAGTGAGATGAGGGCGGGACATCGGTACGAGCAGTACTTC. V and J are TRBV10-2 and TRBJ2-7; D is tentatively TRBD1 or TRBD2 (6 bases each). V dropped 2 bases and J dropped 4 bases, with 18 bases sitting between them. Germline CDR1 and CDR2: WSHSY and SAAADI. This CDR3 spans 16 amino acids.

Comment on this clonotype: This sequence may be a read error, since a much larger clone differs from it by one base. The chain recombines TRBV6-5 with TRBJ2-2, with D possibly being TRBD2 (6 bases). This CDR3 has 15 residues. Per germline, CDR1 MNHEY and CDR2 SVGAGI. The CDR3 sequence is CASSISGLNIGELFF. CDR3 nucleotide sequence: TGTGCCAGCAGTATTAGCGGATTGAACATCGGGGAGCTGTTTTTT.

In its sample, this clonotype was seen a few times. The conserved closing phenylalanine or tryptophan is absent in this CDR3, likely reflecting a read error. The chain carries TRBV11-2 and TRBJ1-3; D is undetermined. This CDR3 is 12 amino acids long. V lost 3 bases and J lost 4, with 4 bases in between. From germline, CDR1 is SGHAT and CDR2 FQNNGV. The CDR3 loop is CASSFAGNTIYS. The CDR3 nucleotides are TGTGCCAGCAGCTTCGCCGGAAACACCATATATTCT.

This clonotype occurred many times. The chain uses TRBV12-3 or TRBV12-4 and TRBJ2-3; D uncertain. This CDR3 is built from 11 residues. The ends were cut back, 3 bases at V and 2 bases at J, with 0 bases in the middle. This CDR3 is CASSFTDTQYF. The DNA of the CDR3 is TGTGCCAGCAGTTTCACAGATACGCAGTATTTT.

Comment on this clonotype: A read error may explain this, as a much larger clone is one base away. This chain joins TRBV29-1 and TRBJ2-3; no clear D gene. Germline V gene sequence: CDR1 SQVTM, CDR2 ANQGSEA. There are 10 residues in the CDR3. Trimming removed 4 bases at V and 8 bases at J, with 7 bases between. The DNA for the CDR3 is TGCAGCGTTGGGAAGGCTACGCAGTATTTT. The encoded protein is CSVGKATQYF.

This clonotype was detected ten times or more. The chain has TRBV4-2 and TRBJ1-6, with D uncertain. CDR1 and CDR2 from the germline V gene are LGHNA and YNFKEQ. V was clipped by 0 bases and J by 7 bases, with 7 bases between them. This CDR3 is built from 14 residues. The CDR3 DNA follows: TGTGCCAGCAGCCAAGAGCAGGAGAATTCACCCCTCCACTTT. Protein sequence: CASSQEQENSPLHF.

The CDR3 DNA is TGTGCCAGCAGTCGCCTACGTGGGCGGAATAAAGGAGAGACCCAGTACTTC. It encodes CASSRLRGRNKGETQYF. The chain couples TRBV7-9 to TRBJ2-5; no reliable D call. The CDR3 runs 17 residues. The V end lost 6 bases, the J end lost 4 bases, and 24 bases lay between the germline ends. The germline CDR1 and CDR2 sequences are SEHNR and FQNEAQ (reference sequence).

This clonotype was found a few times. The chain combines TRBV7-9 with TRBJ1-2; TRBD1 might be the D (5 bases). Germline V gene data show CDR1 as SEHNR and CDR2 as FQNEAQ (reference sequence). CDR3 length equals 13 residues. V dropped 3 bases and J dropped 7 bases, with 12 bases sitting between them. CDR3 bases: TGTGCCAGCAGCTTGGACATCACGGCTGGCTACACCTTC. Protein product: CASSLDITAGYTF.

The sample holds a few counts of this clonotype. The chain couples TRBV10-3 to TRBJ2-7, with D perhaps matching TRBD2 (5 bases). CDR3 length: 13 amino acids. V lost 7 bases to trimming and J lost 0 bases, with 10 bases between them. Germline V gene lookup returns CDR1 ENHRY and CDR2 SYGVKD. The CDR3 region is CAITAGSSYEQYF. The CDR3 bases are TGTGCCATCACCGCGGGCAGCTCCTACGAGCAGTACTTC.

This clonotype came up a few times. The genes are TRBV5-4 and TRBJ2-3, with TRBD2 identical over 12 bases. Germline CDR1 SGHNT, CDR2 YYREEE (reference sequence). The J segment lost 0 bases and the V segment lost 4 bases, leaving 9 bases of the junction unmatched. CDR3 length: 18 amino acids. The CDR3 is CASSPPLAGGPSTDTQYF. CDR3 bases: TGTGCCAGCAGCCCGCCCCTAGCGGGAGGGCCGAGCACAGATACGCAGTATTTT. Full variable domain (outside the CDR3, taken from reference TRBV5-4 and TRBJ2-3): ETGVTQSPTHLIKTRGQQVTLRCSSQSGHNTVSWYQQALGQGPQFIFQYYREEENGRGNFPPRFSGLQFPNYSSELNVNALELDDSALYLCASSPPLAGGPSTDTQYFGPGTRLTVL.

This clonotype showed up many times. The rearrangement links TRBV12-3 or TRBV12-4 to TRBJ2-7; D is uncertain. This CDR3 region has 13 residues. The V end lost 3 bases, the J end lost 1 base, and 7 bases lay between the germline ends. The CDR3 region has the DNA TGTGCCAGCAGTTTGGGCCCGTCCTACGAGCAGTACTTC. Its translation is CASSLGPSYEQYF.

This clonotype has ten or more counts. The chain carries TRBV12-5 and TRBJ2-5; TRBD2 matches 7 bases. Germline V gene lookup returns CDR1 LGHNT and CDR2 FRNRAP. The CDR3 loop spans 17 amino acids. Trimming at V came to 0 bases and at J to 0 bases, leaving 7 bases not matched to a gene. The CDR3 DNA sequence: TGTGCTAGTGGTTTGGTGGGGGGGAGGTTCCACCAAGAGACCCAGTACTTC. It is translated as CASGLVGGRFHQETQYF. Looking up the rest from reference TRBV12-5 and TRBJ2-5 gives the full variable domain: DARVTQTPRHKVTEMGQEVTMRCQPILGHNTVFWYRQTMMQGLELLAYFRNRAPLDDSGMPKDRFSAEMPDATLATLKIQPSEPRDSAVYFCASGLVGGRFHQETQYFGPGTRLLVL.

This clonotype was counted between two and nine times. This sequence joins TRBV6-5 and TRBJ2-1; TRBD2 matches at 9 bases. The CDR3 extends over 15 amino acids. J gave up 4 bases and V 5 bases, and 6 bases lay outside the gene matches. Germline V gene sequence: CDR1 MNHEY, CDR2 SVGAGI. The DNA for the CDR3 is TGTGCCAGCAGTCGTAGCGGGAGAAAGTACAATGAGCAGTTCTTC. Its translation is CASSRSGRKYNEQFF.

The sample holds one count of this clonotype. The junction differs from germline at one of its ends, possibly a read error. The chain employs TRBV6-5 and TRBJ1-1; 10 nucleotides agree with TRBD1. CDR1 is MNHEY, CDR2 SVGAGI, per germline. The CDR3 sequence is 16 residues long. In DNA form, the CDR3 reads TGTGCCAGCAGTGCCCGGGACAGGGGATTGAACGCTGAAGCTTTCTTT. Its translation: CASSARDRGLNAEAFF.

As to this clonotype: The junction departs from the called germline gene at one end, perhaps through a read error. The chain joins TRBV11-2 to TRBJ2-1; tentatively, D is TRBD2 (5 bases). CDR1 is SGHAT, CDR2 FQNNGV, per germline. This CDR3 region has 13 residues. The CDR3 here is CVSRRTRSGEQFF. The CDR3 nucleotides read TGCGTCAGCCGCAGAACCAGAAGCGGTGAGCAGTTCTTC.

Details on this clonotype: Relative to the germline gene, one junction end is altered; a read error may explain this. The CDR3 DNA is TGTGTCAGCAGCTTAGGGACTAGCGGGAGACTGGAGCAGTTCTTC. Translation: CVSSLGTSGRLEQFF. The rearrangement uses TRBV7-9 and TRBJ2-1, with 14 bases lining up with TRBD2. Germline assignment: CDR1 SEHNR and CDR2 FQNEAQ (reference sequence). The CDR3 length is 15 residues.

This clonotype turned up a few times. The chain employs TRBV12-3 or TRBV12-4 and TRBJ2-3; TRBD2 agrees at 8 bases. The junction had 2 bases not matched to a gene; V was cut back by 5 bases and J by 1 base. The CDR3 is made up of 14 amino acids. CDR3 sequence reads: CASSHSGGTDTQYF. As DNA, the CDR3 is TGTGCCAGCAGTCATAGCGGGGGCACAGATACGCAGTATTTT.

Regarding this clonotype: Germline and junction disagree at one end, which may indicate a read error. V usage is TRBV6-1 and J usage is TRBJ2-3, with D uncertain. From germline, CDR1 is MNHNS and CDR2 SASEGT. The CDR3 covers 16 residues. The CDR3 sequence: CTSSEWSFGSTDTQYF. As DNA, the CDR3 is TGTACCAGCAGTGAATGGTCTTTTGGCAGCACAGATACGCAGTATTTT.

Note on this clonotype: Possible read error: a much larger clone is one base away. The chain couples TRBV12-5 to TRBJ2-7; maybe TRBD2 (5 bases). Germline-derived CDR1 and CDR2 are LGHNT and FRNRAP. V lost 4 bases and J 3 bases, leaving 10 bases between the germline ends. CDR3 size: 13 residues. In DNA form, the CDR3 reads TGTGCTAGTGGTTCCGGGATACTCTACGAGCAGTACTTC. Protein: CASGSGILYEQYF.

V is TRBV11-2 and J is TRBJ2-3; 7 bases map to TRBD2. Germline V gene sequence: CDR1 SGHAT, CDR2 FQNNGV. CDR3 length: 17 amino acids. The J segment lost 8 bases and the V segment lost 1 base, leaving 15 bases of the junction unmatched. CDR3 residues: CASSLALPGTILGTQYF. In DNA form, the CDR3 reads TGTGCCAGCAGCTTAGCGCTCCCCGGGACTATATTGGGTACGCAGTATTTT.

Only a few counts were recorded for this clonotype. V usage is TRBV7-8 and J usage is TRBJ2-1, with TRBD1 as a possible D gene (5 bases). This CDR3 has 13 amino acids. Deletions cut 5 bases from V and 7 bases from J, with 12 bases between. Germline lookup yields CDR1 SGHVS and CDR2 FQNEAQ. The CDR3 DNA sequence: TGTGCCAGCAGCCCAGGGCAGAGGAATGAGCAGTTCTTC. Protein product: CASSPGQRNEQFF.

This clonotype was seen many times. The chain uses TRBV12-3 or TRBV12-4 and TRBJ2-7; D is possibly TRBD2 (5 bases). The CDR3 consists of 16 residues. The V and J ends lost 3 bases and 0 bases respectively, with 15 bases between them. DNA of the CDR3: TGTGCCAGCAGTTTGGGGTCCCGGAGGCCCTCCTACGAGCAGTACTTC. It encodes CASSLGSRRPSYEQYF.

The chain is built from TRBV30 and TRBJ2-3; no firm D call. The V gene lost 0 bases and the J gene lost 3 bases, with 4 bases spanning the gap. This CDR3 spans 12 amino acids. Germline assignment: CDR1 GTSNPN and CDR2 SVGIG (reference sequence). In nucleotides, the CDR3 is TGTGCCTGGAGTGTGATTACAGATACGCAGTATTTT. Translated, it gives CAWSVITDTQYF.

The rearrangement uses TRBV11-2 and TRBJ1-1; 10 nucleotides align to TRBD1. CDR1 and CDR2 from the germline V gene are SGHAT and FQNNGV. This CDR3 has 15 amino acids. J lost 4 bases, V lost 5 bases, and 7 bases had no gene match. The CDR3 protein is CASSTWTGGSTEAFF. The CDR3 coding sequence is TGTGCCAGCAGCACATGGACAGGGGGAAGCACTGAAGCTTTCTTT. Full variable domain (outside the CDR3, taken from reference TRBV11-2 and TRBJ1-1): EAGVAQSPRYKIIEKRQSVAFWCNPISGHATLYWYQQILGQGPKLLIQFQNNGVVDDSQLPKDRFSAERLKGVDSTLKIQPAKLEDSAVYLCASSTWTGGSTEAFFGQGTRLTVV.

This clonotype was recorded only once. This clone may be a read error of a much larger clone one base away. This chain joins TRBV4-3 and TRBJ2-7; D gene unclear. Germline V gives CDR1 LGHNA, CDR2 YSLEER. The CDR3 consists of 16 residues. CDR3 loop: CASSPVWATSHYEQHF. The CDR3 region has the DNA TGCGCCAGCAGCCCTGTATGGGCCACCTCTCACTACGAGCAGCACTTC.